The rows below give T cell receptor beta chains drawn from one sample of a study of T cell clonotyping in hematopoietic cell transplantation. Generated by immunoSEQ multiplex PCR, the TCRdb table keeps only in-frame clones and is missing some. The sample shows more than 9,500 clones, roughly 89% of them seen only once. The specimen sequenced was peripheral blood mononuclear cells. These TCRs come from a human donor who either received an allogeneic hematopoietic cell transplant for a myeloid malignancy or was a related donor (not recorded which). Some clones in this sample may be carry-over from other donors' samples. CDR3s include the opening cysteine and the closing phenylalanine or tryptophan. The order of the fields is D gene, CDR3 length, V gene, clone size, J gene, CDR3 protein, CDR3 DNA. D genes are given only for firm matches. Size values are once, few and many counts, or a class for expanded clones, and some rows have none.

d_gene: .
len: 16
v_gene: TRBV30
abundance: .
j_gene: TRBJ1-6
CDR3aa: CAWSPQRAGQGSPLHF
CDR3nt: TGTGCCTGGAGTCCCCAACGAGCGGGGCAGGGTTCACCCCTCCACTTT

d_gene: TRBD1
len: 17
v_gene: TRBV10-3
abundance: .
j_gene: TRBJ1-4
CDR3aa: CATSSDPGQGRGEKLFF
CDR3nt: TGTGCCACCTCTTCCGACCCGGGACAGGGGCGGGGTGAAAAACTGTTTTTT

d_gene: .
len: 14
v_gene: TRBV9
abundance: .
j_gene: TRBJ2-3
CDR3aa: CASSPGGATDTQYF
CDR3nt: TGTGCCAGCAGCCCCGGAGGAGCCACAGATACGCAGTATTTT

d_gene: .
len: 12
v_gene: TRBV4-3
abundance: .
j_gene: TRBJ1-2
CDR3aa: CASSQDYGRSTF
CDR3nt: TGCGCCAGCAGCCAAGATTATGGCCGGAGCACCTTC

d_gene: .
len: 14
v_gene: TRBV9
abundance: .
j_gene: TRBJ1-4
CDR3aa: CASSPQPSSEKLFF
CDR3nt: TGTGCCAGCAGTCCTCAACCGTCTAGTGAAAAACTGTTTTTT

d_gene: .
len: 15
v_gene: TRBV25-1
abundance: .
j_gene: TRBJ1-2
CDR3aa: CASSFGGGGNYGYTF
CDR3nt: TGTGCCAGCAGTTTTGGAGGGGGGGGCAACTATGGCTACACCTTC

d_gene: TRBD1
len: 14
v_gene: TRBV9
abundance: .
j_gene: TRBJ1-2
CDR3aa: CASSAGQGDYGYTF
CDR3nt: TGTGCCAGCAGCGCGGGACAGGGCGACTATGGCTACACCTTC

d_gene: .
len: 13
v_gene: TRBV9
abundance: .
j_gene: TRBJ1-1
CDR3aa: CASSFRGNTEAFF
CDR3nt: TGTGCCAGCAGCTTCAGGGGGAACACTGAAGCTTTCTTT

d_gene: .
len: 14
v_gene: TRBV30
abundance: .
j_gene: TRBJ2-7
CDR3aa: CACNLQGSSYEQYF
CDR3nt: TGTGCCTGCAACTTACAGGGAAGCTCCTACGAGCAGTACTTC

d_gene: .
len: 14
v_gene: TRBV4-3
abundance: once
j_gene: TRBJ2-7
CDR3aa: CASSQTAVGYEQYF
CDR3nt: TGCGCCAGCAGCCAGACAGCGGTGGGATACGAGCAGTACTTC

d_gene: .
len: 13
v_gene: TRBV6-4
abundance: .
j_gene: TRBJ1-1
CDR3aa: CASSVSARGEAFF
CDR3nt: TGTGCCAGCAGTGTGTCGGCCCGTGGTGAAGCTTTCTTT

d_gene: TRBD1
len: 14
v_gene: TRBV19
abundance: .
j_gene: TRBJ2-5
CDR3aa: CASSHTGGVQTQYF
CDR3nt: TGTGCCAGTAGCCACACAGGGGGCGTTCAGACCCAGTACTTC

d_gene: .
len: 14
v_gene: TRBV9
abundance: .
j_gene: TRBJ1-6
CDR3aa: CASSVEGEGSPLHF
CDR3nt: TGTGCCAGCAGCGTGGAGGGAGAGGGTTCACCCCTCCACTTT

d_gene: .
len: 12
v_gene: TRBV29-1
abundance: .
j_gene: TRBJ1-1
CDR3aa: CSVGQPGTEAFF
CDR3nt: TGCAGCGTTGGTCAACCTGGGACTGAAGCTTTCTTT

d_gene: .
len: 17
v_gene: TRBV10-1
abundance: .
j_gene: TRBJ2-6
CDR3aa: CASSAGFLGSGANVLTF
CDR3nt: TGCGCCAGCAGTGCAGGGTTTTTAGGATCTGGGGCCAACGTCCTGACTTTC

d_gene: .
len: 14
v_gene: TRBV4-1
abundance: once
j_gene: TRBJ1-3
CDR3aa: CASSQGITGNTIYF
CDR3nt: TGCGCCAGCAGCCAAGGAATCACTGGAAACACCATATATTTT

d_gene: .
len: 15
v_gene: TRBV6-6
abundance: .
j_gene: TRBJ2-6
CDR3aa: CASSYMSLGANVLTF
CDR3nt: TGTGCCAGCAGTTACATGTCTCTAGGGGCCAACGTCCTGACTTTC

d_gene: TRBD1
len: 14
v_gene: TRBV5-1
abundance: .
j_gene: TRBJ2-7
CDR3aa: CASSLDRGNYEQYF
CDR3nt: TGCGCCAGCAGCTTGGACAGGGGGAACTACGAGCAGTACTTC

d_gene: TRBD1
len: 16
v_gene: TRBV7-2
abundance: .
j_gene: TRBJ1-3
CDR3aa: CASSSGGAGSGNTIYF
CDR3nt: TGTGCCAGCAGTTCAGGGGGCGCGGGCTCTGGAAACACCATATATTTT

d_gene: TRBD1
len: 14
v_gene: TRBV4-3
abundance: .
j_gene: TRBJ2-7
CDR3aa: CASSPRQGPYEQYF
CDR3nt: TGCGCCAGCAGCCCGAGACAGGGGCCCTACGAGCAGTACTTC

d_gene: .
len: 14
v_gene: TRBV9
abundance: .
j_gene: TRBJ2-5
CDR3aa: CASSAGTIQETQYF
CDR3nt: TGTGCCAGCAGCGCCGGGACGATCCAGGAGACCCAGTACTTC

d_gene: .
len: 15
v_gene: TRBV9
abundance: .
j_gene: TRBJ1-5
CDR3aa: CASSVEVGFTQPQHF
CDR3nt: TGTGCCAGCAGCGTAGAGGTGGGGTTCACTCAGCCCCAGCATTTT

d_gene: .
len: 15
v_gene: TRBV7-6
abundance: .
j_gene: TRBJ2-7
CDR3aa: CASSPQQPGRPEQYF
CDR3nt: TGTGCCAGCAGCCCTCAACAGCCCGGTCGGCCCGAGCAGTACTTC

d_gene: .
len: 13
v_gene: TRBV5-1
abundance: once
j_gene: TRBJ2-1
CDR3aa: CASSFKTLNEQFF
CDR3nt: TGCGCCAGCAGCTTCAAGACACTCAATGAGCAGTTCTTC

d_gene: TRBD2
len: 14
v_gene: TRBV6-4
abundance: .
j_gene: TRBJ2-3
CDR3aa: CASSDSRETDTQYF
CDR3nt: TGTGCCAGCAGTGACTCGCGGGAGACAGATACGCAGTATTTT

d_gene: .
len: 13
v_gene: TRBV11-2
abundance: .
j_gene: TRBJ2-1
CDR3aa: CASSFPGLSEQFF
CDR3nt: TGTGCCAGCAGCTTCCCAGGCTTGAGTGAGCAGTTCTTC

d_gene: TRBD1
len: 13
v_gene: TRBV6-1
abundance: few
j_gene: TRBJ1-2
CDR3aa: CASSESQGQGYTF
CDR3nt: TGTGCCAGCAGTGAATCACAGGGGCAAGGCTACACCTTC

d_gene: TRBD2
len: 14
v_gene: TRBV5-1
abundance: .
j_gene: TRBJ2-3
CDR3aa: CASSPGLVLYTQYF
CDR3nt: TGCGCCAGCAGCCCGGGACTAGTACTCTATACGCAGTATTTT

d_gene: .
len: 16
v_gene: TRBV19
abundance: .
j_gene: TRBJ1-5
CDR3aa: CASSIGTRGSNQPQHF
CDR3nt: TGTGCCAGTAGTATCGGTACGCGCGGGAGCAATCAGCCCCAGCATTTT

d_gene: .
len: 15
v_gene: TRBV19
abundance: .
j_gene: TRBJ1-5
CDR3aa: CASSSAGVPNQPQHF
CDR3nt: TGTGCCAGTAGCTCTGCAGGGGTACCGAATCAGCCCCAGCATTTT

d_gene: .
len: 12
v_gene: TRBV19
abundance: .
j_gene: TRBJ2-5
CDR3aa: CASSFDQETQYF
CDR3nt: TGTGCCAGTAGTTTCGACCAAGAGACCCAGTACTTC

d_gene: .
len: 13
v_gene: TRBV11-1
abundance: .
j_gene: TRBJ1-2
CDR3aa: CASSPQSNYGYTF
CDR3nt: TGTGCCAGCAGCCCACAGTCGAACTATGGCTACACCTTC

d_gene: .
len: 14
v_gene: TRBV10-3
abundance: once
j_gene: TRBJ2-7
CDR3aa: CAISGEPEGYEQYF
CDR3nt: TGTGCCATCAGTGGGGAGCCGGAAGGCTACGAGCAGTACTTC

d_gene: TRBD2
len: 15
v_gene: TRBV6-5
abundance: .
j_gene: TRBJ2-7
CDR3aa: CASSNLAGSSYEQYF
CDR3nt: TGTGCCAGCAGTAACCTAGCGGGGAGCTCCTACGAGCAGTACTTC

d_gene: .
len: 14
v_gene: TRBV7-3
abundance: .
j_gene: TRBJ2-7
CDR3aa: CASSLKGGSYEQYF
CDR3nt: TGTGCCAGCAGCTTAAAAGGCGGTTCTTACGAGCAGTACTTC